These 21 T cell receptor beta chains share one sample of origin, sequenced in a study of OX40 agonist ivuxolimab in advanced cancers. Libraries were prepared by immunoSEQ multiplex PCR; TCRdb keeps only in-frame clonotypes and omits some of them. The sample has just under 85,000 clones, 83% seen once. Sequenced here: CD4+ or CD8+ T cells sorted from blood, sampled in a trial of the OX40 agonist ivuxolimab. The source is an adult with an advanced solid tumor such as melanoma, head and neck, liver or kidney cancer.

The J gene is TRBJ2-5, the V gene TRBV15, with 11 positions matching TRBD2. J gave up 2 bases and V 5 bases, and 10 bases lay outside the gene matches. There are 17 residues in the CDR3. Germline V gives CDR1 LNHNV, CDR2 YYDKDF (reference sequence). CDR3 sequence (DNA): TGTGCCACCAGCGGGGGGGGACTAGCGGATAATCAAGAGACCCAGTACTTC. This codes for CATSGGGLADNQETQYF.

This chain links TRBV18 with TRBJ2-2; D may be TRBD1 (5 bases). The CDR3 loop spans 17 amino acids. V dropped 6 bases and J dropped 0 bases, with 17 bases sitting between them. Per germline, CDR1 KGHSH and CDR2 LQKENI. The chain's CDR3 is CASSLTPGHTNTGELFF. The CDR3 nucleotides read TGTGCCAGCTCCCTAACCCCCGGACACACGAACACCGGGGAGCTGTTTTTT.

V gene TRBV6-4 combines with J gene TRBJ1-5; 10 bases line up with TRBD1. CDR1 is MRHNA and CDR2 is SNTAGT in the germline V gene. With V trimmed by 7 bases and J by 6 bases, 18 bases remained unmatched. This CDR3 has 18 residues. CDR3 coding DNA: TGTGCCAGCACCAAGGAGACAGGGGGCGATTCATTAGGTCAGCCCCAGCATTTT. Protein: CASTKETGGDSLGQPQHF.

V usage is TRBV6-1 and J usage is TRBJ2-1; 8 bases align to TRBD1. Germline trimming cut 2 bases from V and 7 bases from J; bases unmatched to any gene: 10. The CDR3 sequence is 16 residues long. The V gene's germline CDR1 is MNHNS and CDR2 SASEGT. CDR3 amino acids: CASSEFGAGGQNEQFF. The CDR3 DNA sequence: TGTGCCAGCAGTGAATTTGGGGCAGGGGGCCAAAATGAGCAGTTCTTC.

The chain links TRBV19 to TRBJ2-7, with TRBD1 matching over 9 bases. Per the germline V gene, CDR1 is LNHDA and CDR2 is SQIVND (reference sequence). J gave up 7 bases and V 5 bases, and 12 bases lay outside the gene matches. This CDR3 has 15 residues. The CDR3 sequence is CASSYDGTGNKEQYF. CDR3 bases: TGTGCCAGTAGTTATGACGGGACAGGGAATAAAGAGCAGTACTTC.

Remarks on this clone: This CDR3 is also generated by other DNA sequences in the sample. This chain connects TRBV7-2 to TRBJ2-3, with no clear D. The CDR3 spans 12 residues. Germline values: CDR1 SGHTA, CDR2 FQGNSA. V lost 2 bases and J lost 4, with 4 bases in between. CDR3 sequence (DNA): TGTGCCAGCAGCTTATTACCAGATACGCAGTATTTT. Protein: CASSLLPDTQYF.

This rearrangement joins TRBV7-2 to TRBJ2-5, with D tentatively TRBD2 (7 bases). Germline lookup yields CDR1 SGHTA and CDR2 FQGNSA. This CDR3 spans 15 amino acids. Trimming took off 7 bases at V and 5 bases at J, with 20 bases between the two ends. The CDR3 DNA sequence: TGTGCCAGCACCAGACTCCTGAGGGGGGGCGAGACCCAGTACTTC. It yields the protein CASTRLLRGGETQYF.

CDR3 DNA: TGTGCCAGCTCACCACCGGACGGGGGGGCTAACACTGAAGCTTTCTTT. Translation gives CASSPPDGGANTEAFF. J is TRBJ1-1 and V is TRBV18; D perhaps matches TRBD1 (6 bases). The CDR3 covers 16 residues. Germline lookup yields CDR1 KGHSH and CDR2 LQKENI. V was trimmed by 0 bases and J by 2 bases, leaving 13 bases between them.

This chain links TRBV7-2 with TRBJ2-1; D possibly corresponds to TRBD1 (5 bases). CDR3 length: 15 amino acids. V dropped 2 bases and J dropped 4 bases, with 12 bases sitting between them. Germline CDR1 reads SGHTA; CDR2 reads FQGNSA. The CDR3 sequence is CASSLQGSPYNEQFF. The CDR3 DNA reads TGTGCCAGCAGCTTACAGGGTTCCCCTTACAATGAGCAGTTCTTC.

This clone was seen a few times. This rearrangement joins TRBV7-9 to TRBJ2-2; tentatively, D is TRBD1 (6 bases). Germline CDR1 and CDR2: SEHNR and FQNEAQ (reference sequence). Trimming took off 5 bases at V and 6 bases at J, with 10 bases between the two ends. The length of the CDR3 is 13 residues. CDR3 sequence reads: CASSPQGSGELFF. CDR3 DNA sequence: TGTGCCAGCAGCCCACAGGGATCCGGGGAGCTGTTTTTT.

The V gene is TRBV19, the J gene TRBJ1-5; D uncertain. Germline lookup yields CDR1 LNHDA and CDR2 SQIVND (reference sequence). V shed 1 base and J shed 4 bases, with 14 bases lying between them. The CDR3 sequence is 16 residues long. The CDR3 coding sequence is TGTGCCAGTAGTATAGGAAGGAGCCGAGGGAATCAGCCCCAGCATTTT. Its translation is CASSIGRSRGNQPQHF.

This rearrangement joins TRBV2 to TRBJ2-3; TRBD2 agrees at 11 bases. The CDR3 covers 15 residues. The J segment lost 6 bases and the V segment lost 6 bases, leaving 8 bases of the junction unmatched. The germline gives CDR1 SNHLY, CDR2 FYNNEI. In DNA, the CDR3 is TGTGCCAGCAGATCACTAGCGGGGGCTCCTGATACGCAGTATTTT. Protein sequence: CASRSLAGAPDTQYF.

CDR3 nucleotide sequence: TGTGCCAGCAGTTTGGAACGATCCGGCACAGATACGCAGTATTTT. Translation: CASSLERSGTDTQYF. The rearrangement links TRBV27 to TRBJ2-3; unclear D gene. V lost 3 bases and J 1 base, leaving 11 bases between the germline ends. The CDR3 is 15 residues long. Germline V gene sequence: CDR1 MNHEY, CDR2 SMNVEV (reference sequence).

Only a few counts were recorded for this clone. The chain uses TRBV18 and TRBJ1-2; no clear D. Germline V gene sequence: CDR1 KGHSH, CDR2 LQKENI. Between the trimmed V and J ends, which lost 0 bases and 4 bases, there was a span of 15 bases. The CDR3 runs 16 residues. The CDR3 protein is CASSPPINPGSYGYTF. The CDR3 bases are TGTGCCAGCTCACCACCGATTAACCCCGGGAGCTATGGCTACACCTTC.

As to this clone: Sequence at one end of the junction differs from germline and may be a read error. The chain has TRBV6-5 and TRBJ2-1; 15 bases match TRBD2. The CDR3 totals 12 residues. Germline V gene data show CDR1 as MNHEY and CDR2 as SVGAGI. CDR3 bases: TGTGCCAGTACCGGACTAGCGGGGGGGCTGCTCTTC. Protein: CASTGLAGGLLF.

The chain employs TRBV19 and TRBJ1-5, with a tentative D call TRBD1 (5 bases). Germline V gene sequence: CDR1 LNHDA, CDR2 SQIVND (reference sequence). The CDR3 spans 15 residues. V was shortened by 4 bases and J by 0 bases, with 10 bases between the two germline ends. CDR3 sequence: CASSTVGASNQPQHF. The CDR3 DNA follows: TGTGCCAGTAGTACGGTCGGGGCTAGCAATCAGCCCCAGCATTTT.

V and J are TRBV11-2 and TRBJ2-7; 7 positions match TRBD2. The CDR3 is made up of 14 amino acids. CDR1 is SGHAT and CDR2 is FQNNGV in the germline V gene. J was trimmed by 5 bases and V by 2 bases; bases with no gene match: 6. As DNA, the CDR3 is TGTGCCAGCAGCTTAATGGGGGGGTCCAACGAGCAGTACTTC. Protein product: CASSLMGGSNEQYF.

The gene calls are TRBV4-1 and TRBJ2-7; weak D call: TRBD2 (6 bases). Germline V gene sequence: CDR1 MGHRA, CDR2 YSYEKL. The V end lost 0 bases, the J end lost 2 bases, and 14 bases lay between the germline ends. CDR3 length: 16 amino acids. CDR3 residues: CASSQEVSGYPYEQYF. Here the CDR3 DNA reads TGCGCCAGCAGCCAAGAGGTTAGCGGCTATCCCTACGAGCAGTACTTC.

The rearrangement joins TRBV7-6 to TRBJ2-3; perhaps TRBD2 as D (6 bases). CDR3 size: 15 residues. Germline CDR1 is SGHVS and CDR2 is FNYEAQ. Trimming took 6 bases from V and 4 from J, leaving 17 bases between them. The CDR3 here is CASRAGTLGPDTQYF. CDR3 coding DNA: TGTGCCAGCAGGGCCGGGACTCTGGGGCCAGATACGCAGTATTTT.

The genes are TRBV6-5 and TRBJ2-7; possible D gene TRBD2, 6 bases. Per the germline V gene, CDR1 is MNHEY and CDR2 is SVGAGI. V lost 2 bases and J lost 0, with 11 bases in between. CDR3 length equals 15 residues. This CDR3 reads CASSYGQTSSYEQYF. The CDR3 DNA sequence: TGTGCCAGCAGTTACGGCCAGACTAGCTCCTACGAGCAGTACTTC.

This chain links TRBV13 with TRBJ2-3; D is unclear. Trimming left V 5 bases short and J 2 bases short, with 20 bases between. Germline lookup yields CDR1 PRHDT and CDR2 FYEKMQ (reference sequence). CDR3 length: 17 residues. The DNA for the CDR3 is TGTGCCAGCAGCCCCTTCCCAACGCGGCCCTACACAGATACGCAGTATTTT. Residues: CASSPFPTRPYTDTQYF. Full variable domain (outside the CDR3, taken from reference TRBV13 and TRBJ2-3): AAGVIQSPRHLIKEKRETATLKCYPIPRHDTVYWYQQGPGQDPQFLISFYEKMQSDKGSIPDRFSAQQFSDYHSELNMSSLELGDSALYFCASSPFPTRPYTDTQYFGPGTRLTVL.